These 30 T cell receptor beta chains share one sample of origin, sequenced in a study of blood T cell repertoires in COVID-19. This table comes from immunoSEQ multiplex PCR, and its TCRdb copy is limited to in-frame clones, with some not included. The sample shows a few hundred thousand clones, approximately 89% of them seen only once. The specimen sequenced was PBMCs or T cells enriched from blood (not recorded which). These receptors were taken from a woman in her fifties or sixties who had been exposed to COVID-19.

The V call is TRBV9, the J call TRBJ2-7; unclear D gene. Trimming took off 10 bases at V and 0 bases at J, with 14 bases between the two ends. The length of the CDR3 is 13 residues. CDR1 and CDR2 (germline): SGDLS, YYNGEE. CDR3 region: CALTTSCSYEQYF. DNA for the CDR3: TGTGCCCTCACTACTTCTTGCTCCTACGAGCAGTACTTC.

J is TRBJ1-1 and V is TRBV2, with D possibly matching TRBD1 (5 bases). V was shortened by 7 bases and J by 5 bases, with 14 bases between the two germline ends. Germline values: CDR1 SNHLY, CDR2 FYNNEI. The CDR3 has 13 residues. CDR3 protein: CASILTAGTEAFF. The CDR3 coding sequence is TGTGCCAGCATTCTGACAGCGGGAACTGAAGCTTTCTTT.

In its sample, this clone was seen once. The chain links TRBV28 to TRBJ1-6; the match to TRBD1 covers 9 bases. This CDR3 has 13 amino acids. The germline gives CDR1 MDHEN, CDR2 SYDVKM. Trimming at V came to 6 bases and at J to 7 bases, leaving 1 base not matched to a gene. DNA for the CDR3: TGTGCCAGCAGGGACAGGGGAAATTCACCCCTCCACTTT. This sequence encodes CASRDRGNSPLHF.

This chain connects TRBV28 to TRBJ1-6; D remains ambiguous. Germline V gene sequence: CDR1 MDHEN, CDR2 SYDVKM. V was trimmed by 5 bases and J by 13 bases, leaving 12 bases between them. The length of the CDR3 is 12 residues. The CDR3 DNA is TGTGCCAGCAGTGTCGGTCCCGGGCCCCTCCACTTT. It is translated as CASSVGPGPLHF.

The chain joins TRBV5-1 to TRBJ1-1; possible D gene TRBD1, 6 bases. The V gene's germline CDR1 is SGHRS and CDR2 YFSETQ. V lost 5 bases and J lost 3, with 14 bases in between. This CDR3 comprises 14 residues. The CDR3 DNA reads TGCGCCAGCAGTAGTATAGGACAGCACACTGAAGCTTTCTTT. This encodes CASSSIGQHTEAFF.

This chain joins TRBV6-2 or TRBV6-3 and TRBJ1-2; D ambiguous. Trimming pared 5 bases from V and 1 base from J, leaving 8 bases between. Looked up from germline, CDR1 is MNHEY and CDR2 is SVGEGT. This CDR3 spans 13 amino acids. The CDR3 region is CASSRNSNYGYTF. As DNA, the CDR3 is TGTGCCAGCAGTCGTAACAGTAACTATGGCTACACCTTC.

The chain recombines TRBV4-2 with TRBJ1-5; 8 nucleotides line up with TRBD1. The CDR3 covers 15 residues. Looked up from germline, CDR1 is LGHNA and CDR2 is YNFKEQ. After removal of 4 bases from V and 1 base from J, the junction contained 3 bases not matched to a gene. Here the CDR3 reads CASSLGQVSNQPQHF. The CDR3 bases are TGTGCCAGCAGCCTGGGACAGGTGAGCAATCAGCCCCAGCATTTT.

DNA for the CDR3: TGTGCAAGTCGCTTATCCAGCGATAGGGGTCGCACAGATACGCAGTATTTT. Protein: CASRLSSDRGRTDTQYF. The chain recombines TRBV12-2 with TRBJ2-3; no check of the table's D call, TRBD1, against the DNA was made. TRBV12-2 is a pseudogene segment. This CDR3 region has 17 residues.

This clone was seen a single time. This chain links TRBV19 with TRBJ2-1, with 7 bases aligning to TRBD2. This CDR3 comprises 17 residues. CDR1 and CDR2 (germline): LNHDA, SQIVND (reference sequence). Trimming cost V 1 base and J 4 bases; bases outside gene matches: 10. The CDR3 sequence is CASSIGDGTILYNEQFF. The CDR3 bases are TGTGCCAGTAGTATAGGGGACGGGACTATTCTATACAATGAGCAGTTCTTC. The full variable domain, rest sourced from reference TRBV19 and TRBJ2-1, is DGGITQSPKYLFRKEGQNVTLSCEQNLNHDAMYWYRQDPGQGLRLIYYSQIVNDFQKGDIAEGYSVSREKKESFPLTVTSAQKNPTAFYLCASSIGDGTILYNEQFFGPGTRLTVL.

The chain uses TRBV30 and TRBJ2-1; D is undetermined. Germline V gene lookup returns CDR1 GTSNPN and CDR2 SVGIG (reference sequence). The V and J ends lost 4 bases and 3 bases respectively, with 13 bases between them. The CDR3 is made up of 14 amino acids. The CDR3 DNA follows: TGTGCCTGGAATCCGGAGTTCTTCTACAATGAGCAGTTCTTC. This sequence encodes CAWNPEFFYNEQFF.

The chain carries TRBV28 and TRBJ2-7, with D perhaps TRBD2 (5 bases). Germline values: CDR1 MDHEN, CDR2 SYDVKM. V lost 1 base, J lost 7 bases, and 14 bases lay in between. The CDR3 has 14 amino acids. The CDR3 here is CASSLSDGSGEQYF. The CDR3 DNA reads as TGTGCCAGCAGTTTATCGGATGGGTCGGGGGAGCAGTACTTC. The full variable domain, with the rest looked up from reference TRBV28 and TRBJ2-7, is DVKVTQSSRYLVKRTGEKVFLECVQDMDHENMFWYRQDPGLGLRLIYFSYDVKMKEKGDIPEGYSVSREKKERFSLILESASTNQTSMYLCASSLSDGSGEQYFGPGTRLTVT.

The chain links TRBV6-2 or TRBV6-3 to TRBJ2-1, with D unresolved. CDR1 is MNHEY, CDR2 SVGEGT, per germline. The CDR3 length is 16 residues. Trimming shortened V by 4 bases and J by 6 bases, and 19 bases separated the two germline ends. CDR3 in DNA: TGTGCCAGCAGTTCCCACGAACGAGGAGAGATCAATGAGCAGTTCTTC. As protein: CASSSHERGEINEQFF.

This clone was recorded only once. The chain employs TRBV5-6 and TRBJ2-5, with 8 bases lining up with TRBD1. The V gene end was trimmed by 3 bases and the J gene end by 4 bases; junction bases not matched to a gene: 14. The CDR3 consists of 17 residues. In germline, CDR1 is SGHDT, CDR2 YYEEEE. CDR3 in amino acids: CASSSVSGGLRRETQYF. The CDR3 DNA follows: TGTGCCAGCAGCTCGGTGTCAGGGGGCTTACGGCGAGAGACCCAGTACTTC.

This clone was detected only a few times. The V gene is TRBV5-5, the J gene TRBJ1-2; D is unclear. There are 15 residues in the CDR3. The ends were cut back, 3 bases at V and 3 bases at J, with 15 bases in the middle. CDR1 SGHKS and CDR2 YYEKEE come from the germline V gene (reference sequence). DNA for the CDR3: TGTGCCAGCAGCTCGGAACAGAGCCCCTACTATGGCTACACCTTC. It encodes CASSSEQSPYYGYTF. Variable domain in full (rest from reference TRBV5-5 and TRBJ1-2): DAGVTQSPTHLIKTRGQQVTLRCSPISGHKSVSWYQQVLGQGPQFIFQYYEKEERGRGNFPDRFSARQFPNYSSELNVNALLLGDSALYLCASSSEQSPYYGYTFGSGTRLTVV.

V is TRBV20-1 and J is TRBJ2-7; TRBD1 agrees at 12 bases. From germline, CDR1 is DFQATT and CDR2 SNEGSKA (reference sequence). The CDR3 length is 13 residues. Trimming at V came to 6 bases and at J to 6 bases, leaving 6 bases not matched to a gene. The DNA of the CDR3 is TGCAGTGCCAGTTGGGACAGGGGGCGCGAGCAGTACTTC. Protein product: CSASWDRGREQYF.

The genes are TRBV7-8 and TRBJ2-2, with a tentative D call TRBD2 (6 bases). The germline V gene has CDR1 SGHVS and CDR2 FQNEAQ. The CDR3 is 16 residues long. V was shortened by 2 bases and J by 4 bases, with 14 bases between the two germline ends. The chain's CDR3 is CASSLYLTAGTGELFF. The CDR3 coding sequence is TGTGCCAGCAGCTTATACTTAACAGCGGGCACCGGGGAGCTGTTTTTT.

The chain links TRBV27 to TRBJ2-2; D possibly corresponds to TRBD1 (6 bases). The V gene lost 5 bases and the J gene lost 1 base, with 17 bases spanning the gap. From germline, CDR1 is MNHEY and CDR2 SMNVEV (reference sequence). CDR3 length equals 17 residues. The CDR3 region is CASSTLDRYKNTGELFF. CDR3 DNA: TGTGCCAGCAGTACCCTAGACAGGTATAAGAACACCGGGGAGCTGTTTTTT.

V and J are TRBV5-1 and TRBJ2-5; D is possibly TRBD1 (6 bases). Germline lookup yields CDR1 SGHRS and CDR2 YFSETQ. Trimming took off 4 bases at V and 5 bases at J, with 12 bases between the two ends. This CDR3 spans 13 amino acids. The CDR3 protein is CASSPGTMETQYF. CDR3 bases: TGCGCCAGCAGCCCCGGGACAATGGAGACCCAGTACTTC.

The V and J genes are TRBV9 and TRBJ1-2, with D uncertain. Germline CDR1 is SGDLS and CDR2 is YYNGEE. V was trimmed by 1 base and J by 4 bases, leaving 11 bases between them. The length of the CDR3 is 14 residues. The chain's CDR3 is CASSVTLDFYGYTF. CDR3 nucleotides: TGTGCCAGCAGCGTAACCCTGGACTTCTATGGCTACACCTTC.

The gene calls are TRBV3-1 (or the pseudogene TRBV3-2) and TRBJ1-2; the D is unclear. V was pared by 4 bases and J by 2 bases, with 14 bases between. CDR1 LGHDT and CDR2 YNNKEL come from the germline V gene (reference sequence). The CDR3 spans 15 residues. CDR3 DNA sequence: TGTGCCAGCAGCCGGGCACCAGATTGGAACTATGGCTACACCTTC. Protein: CASSRAPDWNYGYTF.

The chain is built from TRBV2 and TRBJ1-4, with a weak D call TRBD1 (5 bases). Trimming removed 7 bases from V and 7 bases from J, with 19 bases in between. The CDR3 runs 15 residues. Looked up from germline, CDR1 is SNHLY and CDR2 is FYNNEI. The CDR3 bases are TGTGCCAGCACAGGACGCGTGGGGCGCGGTGAAAAACTGTTTTTT. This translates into CASTGRVGRGEKLFF.

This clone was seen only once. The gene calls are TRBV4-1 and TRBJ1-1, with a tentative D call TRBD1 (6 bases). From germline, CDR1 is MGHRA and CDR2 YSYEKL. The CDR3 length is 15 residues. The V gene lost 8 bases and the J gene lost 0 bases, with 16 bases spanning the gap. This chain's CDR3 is CASADRGGMNTEAFF. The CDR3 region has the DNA TGCGCCAGCGCTGATAGGGGGGGGATGAACACTGAAGCTTTCTTT.

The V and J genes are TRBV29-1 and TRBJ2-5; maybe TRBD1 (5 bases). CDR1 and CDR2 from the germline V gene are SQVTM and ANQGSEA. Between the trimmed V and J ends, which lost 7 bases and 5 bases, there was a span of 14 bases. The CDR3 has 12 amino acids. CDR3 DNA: TGCAGCGGCTACAGGCTGAAGGAGACCCAGTACTTC. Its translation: CSGYRLKETQYF.

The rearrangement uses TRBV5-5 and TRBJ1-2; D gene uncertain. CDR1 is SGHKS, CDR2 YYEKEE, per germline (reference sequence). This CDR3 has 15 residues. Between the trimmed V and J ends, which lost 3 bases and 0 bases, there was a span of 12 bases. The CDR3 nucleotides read TGTGCCAGCAGCTATGCGGAGGCGACTAACTATGGCTACACCTTC. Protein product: CASSYAEATNYGYTF.

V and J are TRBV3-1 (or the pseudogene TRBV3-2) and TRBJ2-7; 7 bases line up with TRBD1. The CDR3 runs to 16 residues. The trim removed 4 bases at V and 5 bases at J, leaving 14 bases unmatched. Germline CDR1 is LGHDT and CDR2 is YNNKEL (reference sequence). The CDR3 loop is CASSLGTVALVNEQYF. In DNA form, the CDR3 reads TGTGCCAGCAGCCTCGGGACAGTTGCCTTGGTGAACGAGCAGTACTTC.

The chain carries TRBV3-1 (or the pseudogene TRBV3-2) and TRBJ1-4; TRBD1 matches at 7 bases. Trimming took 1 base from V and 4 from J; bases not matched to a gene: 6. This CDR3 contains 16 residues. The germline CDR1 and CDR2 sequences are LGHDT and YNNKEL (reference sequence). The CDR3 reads CASSQGGTVFNEKLFF. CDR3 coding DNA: TGTGCCAGCAGCCAAGGGGGGACAGTGTTTAATGAAAAACTGTTTTTT.

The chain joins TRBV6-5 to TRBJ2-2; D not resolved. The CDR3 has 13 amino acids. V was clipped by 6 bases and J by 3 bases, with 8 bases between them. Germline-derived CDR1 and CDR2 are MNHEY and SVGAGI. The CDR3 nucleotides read TGTGCCAGCAGGATACATGACACCGGGGAGCTGTTTTTT. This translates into CASRIHDTGELFF.

CDR3 amino acids: CATSPSTGGIYGYTF. CDR3 DNA sequence: TGTGCCACCTCGCCCTCAACAGGGGGCATCTATGGCTACACCTTC. The genes are TRBV7-8 and TRBJ1-2, with 9 bases identical to TRBD1. CDR1 and CDR2 from the germline V gene are SGHVS and FQNEAQ. The V gene end was trimmed by 10 bases and the J gene end by 4 bases; junction bases not matched to a gene: 13. This CDR3 has 15 residues.

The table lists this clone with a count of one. The CDR3 nucleotides read TGTGCCTGGATAGGACAGTTGGGTTCACCCCTCCACTTT. Translated, it gives CAWIGQLGSPLHF. The chain combines TRBV30 with TRBJ1-6; D may be TRBD1 (6 bases). V was clipped by 4 bases and J by 9 bases, with 13 bases between them. Germline values: CDR1 GTSNPN, CDR2 SVGIG (reference sequence). The CDR3 runs to 13 residues.

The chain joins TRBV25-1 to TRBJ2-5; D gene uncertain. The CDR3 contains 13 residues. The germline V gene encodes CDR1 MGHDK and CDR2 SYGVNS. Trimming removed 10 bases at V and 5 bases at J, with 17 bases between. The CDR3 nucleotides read TGTGCCACATCCAGTACACCCCCGGAGACCCAGTACTTC. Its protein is CATSSTPPETQYF.